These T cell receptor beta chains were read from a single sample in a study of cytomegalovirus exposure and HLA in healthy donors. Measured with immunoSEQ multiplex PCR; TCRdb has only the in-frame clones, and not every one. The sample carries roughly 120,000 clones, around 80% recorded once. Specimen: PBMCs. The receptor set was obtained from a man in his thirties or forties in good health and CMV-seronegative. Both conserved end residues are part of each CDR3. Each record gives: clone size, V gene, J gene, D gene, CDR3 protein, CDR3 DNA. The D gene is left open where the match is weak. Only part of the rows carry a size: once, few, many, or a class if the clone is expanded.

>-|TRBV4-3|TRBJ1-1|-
CASSGGAVNTEAFF
TGCGCCAGCAGCGGCGGGGCCGTGAACACTGAAGCTTTCTTT
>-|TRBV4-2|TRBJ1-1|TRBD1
CASSQYRGRNTEAFF
TGTGCCAGCAGCCAGTACAGGGGAAGAAATACTGAAGCTTTCTTT
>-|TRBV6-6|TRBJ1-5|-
CASIRDNNQPQHF
TGTGCCAGCATCCGGGACAACAATCAGCCCCAGCATTTT
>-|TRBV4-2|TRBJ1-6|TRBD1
CASSQPDRVGPLHF
TGTGCCAGCAGCCAACCAGACAGGGTTGGACCCCTCCACTTT
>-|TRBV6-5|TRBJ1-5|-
CASRNKGYNQPQHF
TGTGCCAGCAGAAACAAGGGGTACAATCAGCCCCAGCATTTT
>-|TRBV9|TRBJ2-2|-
CASSAAQGGGELFF
TGTGCCAGCAGCGCCGCGCAGGGAGGCGGGGAGCTGTTTTTT
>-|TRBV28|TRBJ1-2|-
CATSPLNREHYGYTF
TGTGCCACCTCTCCCCTCAACAGGGAGCACTATGGCTACACCTTC
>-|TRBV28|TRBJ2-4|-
CASSPLVKNIQYF
TGTGCCAGCAGTCCCCTCGTCAAAAACATTCAGTACTTC
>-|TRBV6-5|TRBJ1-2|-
CASSSDRTTNYGYTF
TGTGCCAGCAGCTCGGACAGAACTACTAACTATGGCTACACCTTC
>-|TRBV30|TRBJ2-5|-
CAWSALLEETQYF
TGTGCCTGGAGTGCCCTATTGGAAGAGACCCAGTACTTC
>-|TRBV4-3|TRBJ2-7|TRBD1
CASSQANSGTGLFYEQYF
TGCGCCAGCAGCCAAGCAAACTCTGGGACAGGGCTATTTTACGAGCAGTACTTC
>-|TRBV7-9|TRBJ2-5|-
CASSLGGRRQETQYF
TGTGCCAGCAGCCTCGGGGGTAGGAGGCAAGAGACCCAGTACTTC
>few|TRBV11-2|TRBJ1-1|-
CASSLGGGTTEAFF
TGTGCCAGCAGCTTAGGGGGAGGGACGACTGAAGCTTTCTTT
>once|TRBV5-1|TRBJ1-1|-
CASSLVGVGLNTEAFF
TGCGCCAGCAGCTTGGTAGGGGTCGGACTGAACACTGAAGCTTTCTTT
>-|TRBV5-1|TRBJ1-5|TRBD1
CASSSGTGGNQPQHF
TGCGCCAGCAGCTCCGGGACAGGAGGGAACCAGCCCCAGCATTTT
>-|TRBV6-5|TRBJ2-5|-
CASSPGGLMETQYF
TGTGCCAGCAGCCCAGGGGGACTTATGGAGACCCAGTACTTC
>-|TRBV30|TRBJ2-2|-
CAWSSGLETGELFF
TGTGCCTGGAGTTCCGGACTGGAAACCGGGGAGCTGTTTTTT
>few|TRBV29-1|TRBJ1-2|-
CSVGQDYGYTF
TGCAGCGTTGGACAGGACTATGGCTACACCTTC
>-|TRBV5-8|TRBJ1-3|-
CASRSTGSGNTIYF
TGTGCCAGCAGATCGACAGGTTCTGGAAACACCATATATTTT
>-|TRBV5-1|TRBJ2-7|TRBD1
CASSYKTTGGSYEQYF
TGCGCCAGCAGCTACAAGACGACAGGGGGTTCCTACGAGCAGTACTTC
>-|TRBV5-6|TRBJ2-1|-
CASSLGEISDNEQFF
TGTGCCAGCAGCTTGGGGGAGATTTCCGACAATGAGCAGTTCTTC
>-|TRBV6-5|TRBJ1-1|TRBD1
CASRLRQGGAEAFF
TGTGCCAGCAGGCTCCGACAGGGCGGGGCTGAAGCTTTCTTT
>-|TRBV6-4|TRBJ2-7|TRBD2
CASSEGLAGRDEQYF
TGTGCCAGCAGTGAAGGACTAGCGGGACGTGACGAGCAGTACTTC
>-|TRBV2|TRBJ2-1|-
CASSESRSSYNEQFF
TGTGCCAGCAGCGAGAGTAGAAGCTCCTACAATGAGCAGTTCTTC
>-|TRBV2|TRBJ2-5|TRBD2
CASTSLLGGEETQYF
TGTGCCAGCACCTCTCTGCTGGGAGGGGAGGAGACCCAGTACTTC
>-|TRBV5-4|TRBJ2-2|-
CASREAGSTGELFF
TGTGCCAGCAGAGAGGCGGGGAGCACCGGGGAGCTGTTTTTT